The 21 T cell receptor beta chains presented below share a single source sample, sequenced in a study of cytomegalovirus exposure and HLA in healthy donors. Primers included in the PCR were 60 Vbeta and 13 Jbeta primers. Assay used: immunoSEQ multiplex PCR; TCRdb lists only in-frame clones, some missing. Here the sample spans about 300,000 clones, roughly 88% being singletons. Sample: PBMCs. These receptors were collected from a man aged 40-50 years in good health and CMV-seropositive.

J is TRBJ2-7 and V is TRBV19; the match to TRBD2 covers 8 bases. This CDR3 spans 15 amino acids. V trimming: 2 bases; J trimming: 3 bases; junction bases outside the gene matches: 6. CDR1 and CDR2 from the germline V gene are LNHDA and SQIVND (reference sequence). The CDR3 nucleotides read TGTGCCAGTAGTATATTGAGCGGGAGAATCTACGAGCAGTACTTC. Translation gives CASSILSGRIYEQYF. The full variable domain, completed using reference TRBV19 and TRBJ2-7, is DGGITQSPKYLFRKEGQNVTLSCEQNLNHDAMYWYRQDPGQGLRLIYYSQIVNDFQKGDIAEGYSVSREKKESFPLTVTSAQKNPTAFYLCASSILSGRIYEQYFGPGTRLTVT.

This chain connects TRBV7-8 to TRBJ2-3; TRBD1 aligns across 10 bases. Germline values: CDR1 SGHVS, CDR2 FQNEAQ. V shed 1 base and J 6 bases; nucleotides not matched to a gene: 4. The CDR3 spans 15 residues. The CDR3 DNA sequence: TGTGCCAGCAGCTTAGTTCGGACAGGGGGTGATACGCAGTATTTT. Translated: CASSLVRTGGDTQYF.

The rearrangement links TRBV27 to TRBJ2-7; D not resolved. The CDR3 totals 15 residues. Germline V lookup: CDR1 MNHEY, CDR2 SMNVEV (reference sequence). The germline V and J ends were trimmed by 5 bases and 0 bases, with 14 bases remaining between them. The DNA of the CDR3 is TGTGCCAGCAGTACCCGGGTGGCCCTCTCCTACGAGCAGTACTTC. Translated: CASSTRVALSYEQYF.

The CDR3 nucleotides are TGTGCCAGCAGCTCATATATGGAGGCCCAGTACTTC. It yields the protein CASSSYMEAQYF. V and J are TRBV13 and TRBJ2-5; D might be TRBD2 (5 bases). The germline gives CDR1 PRHDT, CDR2 FYEKMQ (reference sequence). V was shortened by 4 bases and J by 9 bases, with 12 bases between the two germline ends. This CDR3 has 12 amino acids. Full variable domain (rest looked up from reference TRBV13 and TRBJ2-5): AAGVIQSPRHLIKEKRETATLKCYPIPRHDTVYWYQQGPGQDPQFLISFYEKMQSDKGSIPDRFSAQQFSDYHSELNMSSLELGDSALYFCASSSYMEAQYFGPGTRLLVL.

The rearrangement links TRBV18 to TRBJ2-7; 8 bases line up with TRBD1. J lost 6 bases, V lost 3 bases, and 7 bases had no gene match. The CDR3 spans 14 residues. CDR1 is KGHSH, CDR2 LQKENI, per germline. The CDR3 reads CASSPRTGPREQYF. The CDR3 nucleotides are TGTGCCAGCTCACCCAGGACAGGGCCGCGCGAGCAGTACTTC.

The chain links TRBV7-9 to TRBJ2-1, with 12 bases lining up with TRBD2. The germline V gene encodes CDR1 SEHNR and CDR2 FQNEAQ (reference sequence). Trimming at V came to 4 bases and at J to 2 bases, leaving 3 bases not matched to a gene. The CDR3 totals 16 residues. CDR3 residues: CASSSGLAGTYNEQFF. The CDR3 DNA reads TGTGCCAGCAGCTCTGGACTAGCGGGGACCTACAATGAGCAGTTCTTC.

This sequence joins TRBV25-1 and TRBJ2-1, with 10 bases lining up with TRBD2. The germline V gene has CDR1 MGHDK and CDR2 SYGVNS. Trimming cost V 8 bases and J 7 bases; bases outside gene matches: 11. The CDR3 spans 15 residues. The CDR3 DNA follows: TGTGCCAGCGCAGTGAAGCGGGAGGGGGGGAATGAGCAGTTCTTC. Translating it yields CASAVKREGGNEQFF.

The chain joins TRBV28 to TRBJ1-1; tentatively, D is TRBD1 (5 bases). Per germline, CDR1 MDHEN and CDR2 SYDVKM. The CDR3 runs 13 residues. With 8 bases removed from V and 8 bases from J, the gap between germline ends came to 18 bases. CDR3 sequence reads: CASRTNRFQEAFF. Written as DNA, the CDR3 is TGTGCCAGCCGGACAAACAGGTTCCAAGAAGCTTTCTTT.

J is TRBJ2-1 and V is TRBV11-2; weak D call: TRBD1 (5 bases). CDR1 is SGHAT, CDR2 FQNNGV, per germline. The ends were cut back, 5 bases at V and 0 bases at J, with 14 bases in the middle. The CDR3 is made up of 16 amino acids. CDR3 residues: CASSRLRTSSYNEQFF. CDR3 DNA sequence: TGTGCCAGCAGCCGATTGCGGACATCCTCCTACAATGAGCAGTTCTTC.

The V call is TRBV7-8, the J call TRBJ1-2; 8 nucleotides line up with TRBD1. V dropped 5 bases and J dropped 3; count of bases not matched to a gene: 11. Per germline, CDR1 SGHVS and CDR2 FQNEAQ. The CDR3 has 16 residues. CDR3 region: CASSPGTGIAHYGYTF. CDR3 nucleotides: TGTGCCAGCAGCCCTGGGACAGGTATAGCCCACTATGGCTACACCTTC.

This rearrangement joins TRBV4-1 to TRBJ2-5, with D tentatively TRBD2 (6 bases). This CDR3 is built from 16 residues. Germline V gives CDR1 MGHRA, CDR2 YSYEKL. With 3 bases removed from V and 0 bases from J, the gap between germline ends came to 14 bases. This chain's CDR3 is CASSQEGLTYQETQYF. In DNA, the CDR3 is TGCGCCAGCAGCCAGGAGGGACTCACCTACCAAGAGACCCAGTACTTC.

The table lists this clone with a count of one. The V call is TRBV6-5, the J call TRBJ1-1; the match to TRBD1 covers 8 bases. The CDR3 consists of 14 residues. CDR1 MNHEY and CDR2 SVGAGI come from the germline V gene. The ends lost 6 bases at V and 5 bases at J; junction bases unmatched: 8. DNA of the CDR3: TGTGCCAGCAGCCCCAGGACAGGGAGGACTGAAGCTTTCTTT. Protein sequence: CASSPRTGRTEAFF.

V and J are TRBV7-9 and TRBJ1-2; 9 nucleotides line up with TRBD1. The germline gives CDR1 SEHNR, CDR2 FQNEAQ (reference sequence). V lost 4 bases, J lost 3 bases, and 3 bases stayed unmatched. CDR3 length: 14 residues. CDR3 protein: CASSSQGADYGYTF. As DNA, the CDR3 is TGTGCCAGCAGCTCACAGGGGGCTGACTATGGCTACACCTTC.

The V call is TRBV6-5, the J call TRBJ2-7, with 10 bases fitting TRBD1. Germline V lookup: CDR1 MNHEY, CDR2 SVGAGI. CDR3 length: 14 residues. V was clipped by 6 bases and J by 6 bases; unmatched bases: 8. CDR3 sequence: CASSRGQGVGEQYF. CDR3 DNA: TGTGCCAGCAGCCGCGGACAGGGGGTAGGCGAGCAGTACTTC.

This chain uses TRBV9 with TRBJ2-1, with TRBD1 matching over 12 bases. Losses at the gene ends were 4 bases for V and 5 bases for J; bases not matched to a gene: 16. Germline CDR1 is SGDLS and CDR2 is YYNGEE. This CDR3 region has 19 residues. The CDR3 region is CASSPSGGPGQGADNEQFF. CDR3 nucleotide sequence: TGTGCCAGCAGCCCCTCGGGGGGACCGGGACAGGGGGCAGACAATGAGCAGTTCTTC.

The rearrangement joins TRBV7-2 to TRBJ2-5; D may be TRBD2 (5 bases). Trimming shortened V by 4 bases and J by 2 bases, and 11 bases separated the two germline ends. Germline assignment: CDR1 SGHTA and CDR2 FQGNSA. The CDR3 extends over 14 amino acids. The CDR3 DNA reads as TGTGCCAGCAGCTCGAAGCGGAGTCAAGAGACCCAGTACTTC. It specifies CASSSKRSQETQYF.

The CDR3 DNA sequence: TGCGCCAGCAGCTTGGCAGCGAGGACTGGGGCCAACGTCCTGACTTTC. Protein product: CASSLAARTGANVLTF. This sequence joins TRBV5-1 and TRBJ2-6; unclear D gene. CDR3 length: 16 amino acids. Germline V gives CDR1 SGHRS, CDR2 YFSETQ. The V and J ends lost 0 bases and 2 bases respectively, with 9 bases between them.

V and J are TRBV30 and TRBJ1-4; D is possibly TRBD1 (6 bases). CDR1 is GTSNPN, CDR2 SVGIG, per germline (reference sequence). This CDR3 is built from 14 residues. V was clipped by 4 bases and J by 5 bases, with 14 bases between them. The CDR3 DNA sequence: TGTGCCTGGACCGAGCTAGGGGGAAATGAAAAACTGTTTTTT. Its translation is CAWTELGGNEKLFF.

The chain has TRBV7-9 and TRBJ1-2; D ambiguous. Trimming cost V 4 bases and J 2 bases, with 8 bases left between them. The germline CDR1 and CDR2 sequences are SEHNR and FQNEAQ (reference sequence). The CDR3 length is 13 residues. CDR3 in amino acids: CASSSRSNYGYTF. The CDR3 DNA reads TGTGCCAGCAGCTCCCGGAGCAACTATGGCTACACCTTC.

The V call is TRBV2, the J call TRBJ2-1; 12 bases agree with TRBD2. This CDR3 has 15 residues. V was clipped by 6 bases and J by 3 bases; unmatched bases: 3. Germline loops: CDR1 SNHLY, CDR2 FYNNEI. CDR3 in amino acids: CASRKTSGSYNEQFF. The CDR3 region has the DNA TGTGCCAGCAGGAAGACTAGCGGGAGCTACAATGAGCAGTTCTTC.

The chain carries TRBV28 and TRBJ2-7, with TRBD1 matching 8 bases. Germline V gene lookup returns CDR1 MDHEN and CDR2 SYDVKM. CDR3 size: 13 residues. J gave up 7 bases and V 8 bases, and 10 bases lay outside the gene matches. This CDR3 reads CASLAQGAGEQYF. CDR3 bases: TGTGCCAGCCTCGCCCAGGGGGCGGGAGAGCAGTACTTC.